Following are 27 T cell receptor beta chains from one sample sequenced in a study of blood T cell repertoires in COVID-19. Method: immunoSEQ multiplex PCR; TCRdb's copy keeps in-frame clones and lacks some. The profile covers about 65,000 clones, with approximately 95% appearing a single time and approximately 2.6% taken by the ten largest. The sample consisted of peripheral blood. All receptors derive from a man in his 70s with active COVID-19.

J is TRBJ2-5 and V is TRBV5-1, with D perhaps matching TRBD2 (6 bases). Trimming left V 0 bases short and J 5 bases short, with 20 bases between. The germline CDR1 and CDR2 sequences are SGHRS and YFSETQ. The CDR3 covers 17 residues. CDR3 loop: CASSLALGGSLGETQYF. CDR3 in DNA: TGCGCCAGCAGCTTGGCCCTTGGAGGGTCGTTGGGCGAGACCCAGTACTTC.

This clone has only one observation. The gene calls are TRBV4-3 and TRBJ1-4; TRBD1 agrees at 11 bases. With 0 bases clipped from V and 5 bases from J, the junction kept 5 bases outside the gene matches. The CDR3 spans 17 residues. From germline, CDR1 is LGHNA and CDR2 YSLEER. Written as DNA, the CDR3 is TGCGCCAGCAGCCAAGATAGGACAGGGGGCCTCAATGAAAAACTGTTTTTT. Translating gives CASSQDRTGGLNEKLFF.

The chain links TRBV6-6 to TRBJ2-3; TRBD2 agrees at 12 bases. V lost 5 bases to trimming and J lost 11 bases; unmatched junction nucleotides: 20. The CDR3 is 18 amino acids. In germline, CDR1 is MNHNY, CDR2 SVGAGI (reference sequence). CDR3 in DNA: TGTGCCAGCAGTCATCACCCGACTAGCGGGGGCCGGCTCCCACTGCAGTATTTT. Amino acids: CASSHHPTSGGRLPLQYF.

The chain combines TRBV6-1 with TRBJ2-7; tentatively, D is TRBD1 (5 bases). The CDR3 spans 19 residues. V was trimmed by 2 bases and J by 4 bases, leaving 27 bases between them. Germline assignment: CDR1 MNHNS and CDR2 SASEGT. CDR3 sequence reads: CASSEWKVEFWMDKYEQYF. DNA of the CDR3: TGTGCCAGCAGTGAATGGAAAGTGGAGTTTTGGATGGACAAATACGAGCAGTACTTC.

The V and J genes are TRBV4-2 and TRBJ2-3, with 15 nucleotides matching TRBD2. The ends lost 2 bases at V and 3 bases at J; junction bases unmatched: 3. Germline V gives CDR1 LGHNA, CDR2 YNFKEQ. The CDR3 length is 17 residues. The CDR3 nucleotides are TGTGCCAGCAGCCAAAGGACTAGCGGGGGGGGTACAGATACGCAGTATTTT. It translates to CASSQRTSGGGTDTQYF.

The chain links TRBV11-3 to TRBJ2-5, with D uncertain. Germline loops: CDR1 SGHNT, CDR2 YENEEA. The length of the CDR3 is 13 residues. The V gene lost 5 bases and the J gene lost 4 bases, with 11 bases spanning the gap. The CDR3 coding sequence is TGTGCCAGCAGCACCCCGGAGAGAGAGACCCAGTACTTC. Translated, it gives CASSTPERETQYF.

The genes are TRBV28 and TRBJ1-2; weak D call: TRBD1 (6 bases). Per germline, CDR1 MDHEN and CDR2 SYDVKM. Trimming took 4 bases from V and 8 from J, leaving 14 bases between them. The CDR3 loop spans 13 amino acids. The CDR3 region is CASSSQQGGGYTF. The CDR3 DNA reads as TGTGCCAGCAGTTCGCAACAGGGTGGCGGCTACACCTTC.

V and J are TRBV27 and TRBJ1-1; D may be TRBD1 (5 bases). The CDR3 spans 14 residues. The germline CDR1 and CDR2 sequences are MNHEY and SMNVEV (reference sequence). The germline V and J ends were trimmed by 2 bases and 2 bases, with 9 bases remaining between them. CDR3 residues: CASSLKGVNTEAFF. As DNA, the CDR3 is TGTGCCAGCAGTTTAAAAGGGGTTAACACTGAAGCTTTCTTT.

This chain uses TRBV19 with TRBJ1-3, with D maybe TRBD1 (6 bases). This CDR3 spans 14 amino acids. The V end was cut by 5 bases, the J end by 7 bases, with 15 bases between. Germline CDR1 is LNHDA and CDR2 is SQIVND (reference sequence). The CDR3 sequence is CASSFRDMRNTIYF. DNA for the CDR3: TGTGCCAGTAGTTTCCGGGACATGAGGAACACCATATATTTT.

This chain joins TRBV6-1 and TRBJ1-1; D ambiguous. The CDR3 has 14 amino acids. Germline CDR1 MNHNS, CDR2 SASEGT. V lost 1 base and J 11 bases, leaving 17 bases between the germline ends. Here the CDR3 DNA reads TGTGCCAGCAGTGAAGACGTAGCCCGAGGCCAGGCTTTCTTT. Its protein product is CASSEDVARGQAFF.

This clone has just one count. The chain is built from TRBV20-1 and TRBJ2-5, with D hard to call. This CDR3 spans 11 amino acids. Germline V gene sequence: CDR1 DFQATT, CDR2 SNEGSKA (reference sequence). The V end was cut by 6 bases, the J end by 4 bases, with 9 bases between. CDR3 region: CSAPVGETQYF. In nucleotides, the CDR3 is TGCAGTGCACCTGTCGGAGAGACCCAGTACTTC.

This chain uses TRBV19 with TRBJ2-6; 7 positions agree with TRBD1. Germline V lookup: CDR1 LNHDA, CDR2 SQIVND (reference sequence). The V segment lost 3 bases and the J segment 0 bases; nucleotides outside the gene matches: 5. The CDR3 sequence is 17 residues long. The CDR3 protein is CASSMLSGGSGANVLTF. The DNA of the CDR3 is TGTGCCAGTAGTATGCTGTCAGGGGGCTCTGGGGCCAACGTCCTGACTTTC.

The chain joins TRBV6-6 to TRBJ2-1, with D possibly TRBD1 on 6 matching bases. This CDR3 is 13 amino acids long. Germline values: CDR1 MNHNY, CDR2 SVGAGI (reference sequence). The V and J ends lost 8 bases and 6 bases respectively, with 14 bases between them. The CDR3 coding sequence is TGTGCCAGCTCCATTCAGGGGCCCAATGAGCAGTTCTTC. This gives the protein CASSIQGPNEQFF.

This chain uses TRBV7-2 with TRBJ2-1; 8 nucleotides align to TRBD2. The CDR3 is 16 amino acids. Germline CDR1 reads SGHTA; CDR2 reads FQGNSA. V was clipped by 1 base and J by 4 bases; unmatched bases: 6. CDR3: CASSLGWAGGYNEQFF. The CDR3 DNA follows: TGTGCCAGCAGCTTAGGCTGGGCGGGGGGTTACAATGAGCAGTTCTTC.

The chain links TRBV3-1 (or the pseudogene TRBV3-2) to TRBJ2-2, with D perhaps matching TRBD1 (6 bases). The germline V and J ends were trimmed by 1 base and 1 base, with 7 bases remaining between them. Per the germline V gene, CDR1 is LGHDT and CDR2 is YNNKEL (reference sequence). The CDR3 is made up of 15 amino acids. CDR3 DNA: TGTGCCAGCAGCCAAGGACAGGTGAACACCGGGGAGCTGTTTTTT. As protein: CASSQGQVNTGELFF.

This clone was seen only once. The gene calls are TRBV10-1 and TRBJ2-1; 9 nucleotides match TRBD2. V gave up 7 bases and J gave up 16 bases; unmatched junction bases: 8. The CDR3 length is 11 residues. CDR1 is WNHNN, CDR2 SYGVQD, per germline (reference sequence). CDR3 coding DNA: TGCGCCAGCACCGCGGGGGGGGCACTTTTCTTC. As protein: CASTAGGALFF.

The V gene is TRBV5-6, the J gene TRBJ1-3, with no clear D. Germline CDR1 is SGHDT and CDR2 is YYEEEE. The ends were cut back, 3 bases at V and 9 bases at J, with 10 bases in the middle. The CDR3 is made up of 12 amino acids. The DNA of the CDR3 is TGTGCCAGCAGCTCGAACAGCCGCACCATATATTTT. This sequence encodes CASSSNSRTIYF. Full variable domain (remainder filled in from reference TRBV5-6 and TRBJ1-3): DAGVTQSPTHLIKTRGQQVTLRCSPKSGHDTVSWYQQALGQGPQFIFQYYEEEERQRGNFPDRFSGHQFPNYSSELNVNALLLGDSALYLCASSSNSRTIYFGEGSWLTVV.

The rearrangement uses TRBV5-1 and TRBJ1-6, with a weak D call TRBD1 (5 bases). Germline lookup yields CDR1 SGHRS and CDR2 YFSETQ. There are 14 residues in the CDR3. Trimming shortened V by 0 bases and J by 7 bases, and 8 bases separated the two germline ends. CDR3 protein: CASSLGEGNSPLHF. As DNA, the CDR3 is TGCGCCAGCAGCTTGGGGGAGGGGAATTCACCCCTCCACTTT.

V is TRBV19 and J is TRBJ2-3, with a weak D call TRBD2 (5 bases). This CDR3 contains 17 residues. Trimming stripped 5 bases from V and 1 base from J, with 19 bases between. Germline V lookup: CDR1 LNHDA, CDR2 SQIVND (reference sequence). DNA of the CDR3: TGTGCCAGTAGTTCCCCGGCCATGGCGGGTGGCACAGATACGCAGTATTTT. Translation gives CASSSPAMAGGTDTQYF.

The chain links TRBV5-1 to TRBJ2-2; 13 nucleotides align to TRBD2. Germline CDR1 is SGHRS and CDR2 is YFSETQ. The V gene end was trimmed by 4 bases and the J gene end by 5 bases; junction bases not matched to a gene: 5. The CDR3 is 16 residues long. CDR3 DNA sequence: TGCGCCAGCAGCGCCGGACTAGCGGGGGTTACCGGGGAGCTGTTTTTT. It specifies CASSAGLAGVTGELFF. The full variable domain, completed using reference TRBV5-1 and TRBJ2-2, is KAGVTQTPRYLIKTRGQQVTLSCSPISGHRSVSWYQQTPGQGLQFLFEYFSETQRNKGNFPGRFSGRQFSNSRSEMNVSTLELGDSALYLCASSAGLAGVTGELFFGEGSRLTVL.

This rearrangement joins TRBV4-2 to TRBJ2-2; D call uncertain. Between the trimmed V and J ends, which lost 0 bases and 4 bases, there was a span of 9 bases. Germline V lookup: CDR1 LGHNA, CDR2 YNFKEQ. The CDR3 is 15 amino acids. The CDR3 reads CASSQDSGSTGELFF. The CDR3 DNA reads TGTGCCAGCAGCCAAGATTCAGGTTCCACCGGGGAGCTGTTTTTT.

V is TRBV6-1 and J is TRBJ2-7, with TRBD1 identical over 7 bases. The CDR3 sequence is 15 residues long. CDR1 is MNHNS, CDR2 SASEGT, per germline. The junction had 4 bases not matched to a gene; V was cut back by 2 bases and J by 0 bases. The CDR3 DNA is TGTGCCAGCAGTGAAAGGGCAGGGGGCTCCTACGAGCAGTACTTC. Translated, it gives CASSERAGGSYEQYF.

This clone came up once. The chain uses TRBV3-1 (or the pseudogene TRBV3-2) and TRBJ1-3; the D gene is possibly TRBD1 (6 bases). The germline V gene encodes CDR1 LGHDT and CDR2 YNNKEL (reference sequence). V was trimmed by 10 bases and J by 0 bases, leaving 16 bases between them. The CDR3 has 15 amino acids. Written as DNA, the CDR3 is TGTGCCACCAGGGGCCAGTCCTTCTCTGGAAACACCATATATTTT. Protein: CATRGQSFSGNTIYF.

This chain connects TRBV18 to TRBJ2-7; no reliable D call. Germline CDR1 reads KGHSH; CDR2 reads LQKENI. There are 14 residues in the CDR3. V was cut by 3 bases and J by 0 bases, with 9 bases left in between. The CDR3 sequence: CASSPLRSSYEQYV. As DNA, the CDR3 is TGTGCCAGCTCACCTCTTAGGAGCTCCTACGAGCAGTACGTC.

Written as DNA, the CDR3 is TGTGCCAGCAGTCGTTCGGACGGACGCCCGGGGGAGCAGTACTTC. Its protein product is CASSRSDGRPGEQYF. The genes are TRBV14 and TRBJ2-7; D might be TRBD2 (5 bases). Germline loops: CDR1 SGHDN, CDR2 FVKESK. V was cut by 6 bases and J by 7 bases, with 22 bases left in between. This CDR3 comprises 15 residues.

The gene calls are TRBV3-1 (or the pseudogene TRBV3-2) and TRBJ1-4, with 12 bases lining up with TRBD1. Trimming cost V 4 bases and J 14 bases; bases outside gene matches: 5. There are 13 residues in the CDR3. CDR1 and CDR2 from the germline V gene are LGHDT and YNNKEL (reference sequence). CDR3 coding DNA: TGTGCCAGCAGCCCCGGGACAGGGGGCGATCTGTTTTTT. Protein: CASSPGTGGDLFF.

In this sample, this clone turned up once. The chain joins TRBV7-3 to TRBJ2-3, with 8 nucleotides matching TRBD2. V lost 0 bases and J lost 0; bases outside the gene matches: 5. Germline-derived CDR1 and CDR2 are SGHTA and FQGTGA. The CDR3 loop spans 17 amino acids. CDR3 residues: CASSLTGGLVSTDTQYF. The CDR3 DNA is TGTGCCAGCAGCTTAACAGGGGGACTAGTGAGCACAGATACGCAGTATTTT.